These 13 T cell receptor beta chains share one sample of origin, sequenced in a study of blood T cell repertoires in COVID-19. TCRdb keeps only in-frame clones here, not all; method: immunoSEQ multiplex PCR. The table lists 100,000 to 120,000 clones, 85% to 90% of them singletons. What was sequenced was peripheral blood. These receptors all stem from a woman in her forties or fifties with acute or convalescent COVID-19.

This clone appeared a single time. The chain is built from TRBV24-1 and TRBJ2-1, with 9 bases aligning to TRBD1. V gave up 5 bases and J gave up 7 bases; unmatched junction bases: 8. CDR1 is KGHDR and CDR2 is SFDVKD in the germline V gene. The CDR3 loop spans 15 amino acids. The CDR3 sequence: CATSVGQGQRNEQFF. In nucleotides, the CDR3 is TGTGCCACCAGTGTGGGACAGGGTCAGCGGAATGAGCAGTTCTTC.

The chain joins TRBV9 to TRBJ1-2, with D unclear. The CDR3 extends over 13 amino acids. In germline, CDR1 is SGDLS, CDR2 YYNGEE. The V end was cut by 0 bases, the J end by 6 bases, with 9 bases between. The CDR3 DNA reads as TGTGCCAGCAGCGTAGGAGGAGTGGATGGCTACACCTTC. Translating it yields CASSVGGVDGYTF.

This clone appeared a few times. The chain carries TRBV27 and TRBJ2-1; maybe TRBD2 (5 bases). This CDR3 region has 15 residues. Germline loops: CDR1 MNHEY, CDR2 SMNVEV (reference sequence). The germline V and J ends were trimmed by 4 bases and 8 bases, with 18 bases remaining between them. CDR3 DNA sequence: TGTGCCAGCAGTTCGAGAGGGAGCCCTTTCTATGAGCAGTTCTTC. This sequence encodes CASSSRGSPFYEQFF.

This clone was detected a few times. CDR3 sequence reads: CSVVERTFEQYF. CDR3 bases: TGCAGCGTTGTGGAGAGAACCTTCGAGCAGTACTTC. The chain is built from TRBV29-1 and TRBJ2-7; D uncertain. Trimming shortened V by 4 bases and J by 6 bases, and 13 bases separated the two germline ends. Per the germline V gene, CDR1 is SQVTM and CDR2 is ANQGSEA. The CDR3 sequence is 12 residues long.

The rearrangement uses TRBV24-1 and TRBJ2-3; no definite D call. The CDR3 loop spans 12 amino acids. Trimming took 5 bases from V and 2 from J, leaving 4 bases between them. Germline assignment: CDR1 KGHDR and CDR2 SFDVKD. CDR3 amino acids: CATSGHTDTQYF. CDR3 nucleotide sequence: TGTGCCACCAGTGGTCACACAGATACGCAGTATTTT.

The CDR3 loop is CASSTRQKVETQYF. In DNA, the CDR3 is TGTGCCAGTAGTACCCGACAGAAGGTGGAGACCCAGTACTTC. The chain couples TRBV19 to TRBJ2-5, with a weak D call TRBD1 (5 bases). CDR3 length: 14 residues. The V end lost 4 bases, the J end lost 5 bases, and 14 bases lay between the germline ends. Germline V lookup: CDR1 LNHDA, CDR2 SQIVND (reference sequence). The whole variable domain, filled in from reference TRBV19 and TRBJ2-5, reads DGGITQSPKYLFRKEGQNVTLSCEQNLNHDAMYWYRQDPGQGLRLIYYSQIVNDFQKGDIAEGYSVSREKKESFPLTVTSAQKNPTAFYLCASSTRQKVETQYFGPGTRLLVL.

The chain has TRBV18 and TRBJ1-1, with TRBD1 identical over 7 bases. J was trimmed by 6 bases and V by 3 bases; bases with no gene match: 4. The CDR3 is made up of 13 amino acids. Germline V CDR1 and CDR2: KGHSH, LQKENI. As DNA, the CDR3 is TGTGCCAGCTCACCCCTACAGGGGCCTGAAGCTTTCTTT. This translates into CASSPLQGPEAFF.

The chain is built from TRBV7-9 and TRBJ2-5; perhaps TRBD2 as D (7 bases). V lost 4 bases and J 5 bases, leaving 11 bases between the germline ends. The CDR3 spans 13 residues. Germline CDR1 reads SEHNR; CDR2 reads FQNEAQ (reference sequence). For the CDR3, the DNA is TGTGCCAGCAGCTGGGGGGGGCAGGAGACCCAGTACTTC. This codes for CASSWGGQETQYF.

This clone has just a few counts. The chain has TRBV6-5 and TRBJ1-2; tentative D call: TRBD1 (5 bases). The germline V and J ends were trimmed by 0 bases and 4 bases, with 9 bases remaining between them. The CDR3 spans 14 residues. The germline gives CDR1 MNHEY, CDR2 SVGAGI. In nucleotides, the CDR3 is TGTGCCAGCAGTTACTCGACAGAAGCCTATGGCTACACCTTC. Protein product: CASSYSTEAYGYTF.

The chain uses TRBV28 and TRBJ1-2; the match to TRBD1 covers 7 bases. The CDR3 consists of 14 residues. V lost 2 bases to trimming and J lost 4 bases; unmatched junction nucleotides: 4. Germline V CDR1 and CDR2: MDHEN, SYDVKM. DNA for the CDR3: TGTGCCAGCAGTTTAACTACAGGGGTCTATGGCTACACCTTC. It is translated as CASSLTTGVYGYTF.

The J gene is TRBJ2-5, the V gene TRBV4-3; 7 positions agree with TRBD1. In germline, CDR1 is LGHNA, CDR2 YSLEER. This CDR3 spans 15 amino acids. The V segment lost 0 bases and the J segment 5 bases; nucleotides outside the gene matches: 6. The CDR3 loop reads CASSQENRGGETQYF. CDR3 DNA: TGCGCCAGCAGCCAAGAGAACAGGGGCGGGGAGACCCAGTACTTC.

The chain joins TRBV28 to TRBJ1-5; no reliable D call. The V end was cut by 6 bases, the J end by 2 bases, with 11 bases between. The CDR3 has 14 amino acids. Germline CDR1 is MDHEN and CDR2 is SYDVKM. The DNA for the CDR3 is TGTGCCAGCAGACTTAGTCCGGGCAATCAGCCCCAGCATTTT. Amino acids: CASRLSPGNQPQHF. Variable domain in full (rest from reference TRBV28 and TRBJ1-5): DVKVTQSSRYLVKRTGEKVFLECVQDMDHENMFWYRQDPGLGLRLIYFSYDVKMKEKGDIPEGYSVSREKKERFSLILESASTNQTSMYLCASRLSPGNQPQHFGDGTRLSIL.

V usage is TRBV9 and J usage is TRBJ2-5; the match to TRBD2 covers 10 bases. From germline, CDR1 is SGDLS and CDR2 YYNGEE. CDR3 length: 15 amino acids. After removal of 0 bases from V and 6 bases from J, the junction contained 5 bases not matched to a gene. CDR3 sequence: CASSVEGLASQTQYF. The DNA of the CDR3 is TGTGCCAGCAGCGTAGAGGGACTAGCGAGCCAGACCCAGTACTTC.